Included here is one T cell receptor (beta chain) sequence, with context. The source of the sample is a study of cytomegalovirus exposure and HLA in healthy donors. V dropped 7 bases and J dropped 3 bases, with 15 bases sitting between them. This CDR3 is 15 amino acids long. CDR1 is SNHLY and CDR2 is FYNNEI in the germline V gene. With 60 Vbeta and 13 Jbeta primers, the PCR was carried out. Profiling relied on immunoSEQ multiplex PCR, and the TCRdb table lists in-frame clones only, not all of them. The sample comprises roughly 150,000 clones, approximately 80% of which are singletons, and under 15% rests with the top ten.

The V call is TRBV2, the J call TRBJ1-4, with TRBD1 as a possible D gene (5 bases). Sequenced sample: PBMCs. This TCR was sampled from a woman between 40 and 55 years old in good health and CMV-seronegative. The CDR3 sequence is CASIQGMTANEKLFF. DNA for the CDR3: TGTGCCAGCATTCAGGGTATGACAGCTAATGAAAAACTGTTTTTT.